These 10 T cell receptor beta chains came from one sample sequenced in a study of cytomegalovirus exposure and HLA in healthy donors (dated by TCRdb to the late 2010s). Library generation was performed with the immunoSEQ multiplex PCR assay. A mixture of 60 forward primers for TCR Vbeta segments and 13 reverse primers for TCR Jbeta segments was used in the multiplex PCR. Here the immuneACCESS table is served through TCRdb, limited to in-frame sequences with V and J called. Missing clones are a known gap in these copies; in checked studies unresolved V genes cover under half, and the rest lacks a known reason. In this sample the table shows about 67,000 clones, around 89% of which occur a single time. The ten biggest clones cover about 12% of the sample. Material for sequencing was PBMCs. These receptors all come from a woman younger than 45 in good health and CMV-seropositive.

The chain couples TRBV9 to TRBJ2-5, with 11 nucleotides matching TRBD2. V dropped 4 bases and J dropped 1; count of bases not matched to a gene: 3. CDR1 and CDR2 from the germline V gene are SGDLS and YYNGEE. This CDR3 contains 15 residues. The CDR3 region is CASSLAGGAQETQYF. The CDR3 coding sequence is TGTGCCAGCAGCTTAGCGGGGGGGGCCCAAGAGACCCAGTACTTC.

V usage is TRBV2 and J usage is TRBJ2-1; 11 bases agree with TRBD1. With V trimmed by 7 bases and J by 8 bases, 4 bases remained unmatched. CDR1 and CDR2 from the germline V gene are SNHLY and FYNNEI. CDR3 length: 13 residues. The CDR3 nucleotides read TGTGCCAGCAAAGGACAGGGGGCCTATGAGCAGTTCTTC. It is translated as CASKGQGAYEQFF.

This clone came up once. CDR3 residues: CAWSFSGSQTQYF. DNA for the CDR3: TGTGCCTGGAGTTTTAGCGGGAGTCAGACCCAGTACTTC. The J gene is TRBJ2-5, the V gene TRBV30; 9 positions agree with TRBD2. CDR1 GTSNPN and CDR2 SVGIG come from the germline V gene (reference sequence). This CDR3 is 13 amino acids long. V lost 2 bases to trimming and J lost 6 bases; unmatched junction nucleotides: 4. The full variable domain, rest sourced from reference TRBV30 and TRBJ2-5, is SQTIHQWPATLVQPVGSPLSLECTVEGTSNPNLYWYRQAAGRGLQLLFYSVGIGQISSEVPQNLSASRPQDRQFILSSKKLLLSDSGFYLCAWSFSGSQTQYFGPGTRLLVL.

The chain employs TRBV4-2 and TRBJ1-2; 10 bases line up with TRBD1. The CDR3 has 13 residues. CDR1 and CDR2 (germline): LGHNA, YNFKEQ. The J segment lost 9 bases and the V segment lost 4 bases, leaving 5 bases of the junction unmatched. The CDR3 spells CASSLDRGDCYTF. The CDR3 DNA reads as TGTGCCAGCAGCCTGGACAGGGGGGACTGCTACACCTTC.

This clone was found a few times. The rearrangement links TRBV4-2 to TRBJ1-4; no clear D gene. Looked up from germline, CDR1 is LGHNA and CDR2 is YNFKEQ. V dropped 0 bases and J dropped 2 bases, with 4 bases sitting between them. This CDR3 region has 14 residues. CDR3 DNA: TGTGCCAGCAGCCAAGATCTCACTAATGAAAAACTGTTTTTT. Amino acid sequence: CASSQDLTNEKLFF.

The chain joins TRBV15 to TRBJ1-4, with TRBD1 matching over 7 bases. CDR1 and CDR2 from the germline V gene are LNHNV and YYDKDF (reference sequence). The CDR3 contains 19 residues. J gave up 1 base and V 3 bases, and 14 bases lay outside the gene matches. In nucleotides, the CDR3 is TGTGCCACCAGCAGCCTTAGACCCCAAACAGGGGTAACTAATGAAAAACTGTTTTTT. Translating it yields CATSSLRPQTGVTNEKLFF.

The rearrangement links TRBV5-1 to TRBJ2-1; 7 bases agree with TRBD1. J lost 3 bases, V lost 0 bases, and 3 bases had no gene match. The germline V gene encodes CDR1 SGHRS and CDR2 YFSETQ. This CDR3 comprises 15 residues. Here the CDR3 DNA reads TGCGCCAGCAGCTTGGGTCGGGACAGCTACAATGAGCAGTTCTTC. Translated: CASSLGRDSYNEQFF.

The chain couples TRBV5-1 to TRBJ2-2; 12 nucleotides line up with TRBD2. CDR3 length: 18 residues. V was pared by 4 bases and J by 0 bases, with 7 bases of the junction left unmatched. Germline values: CDR1 SGHRS, CDR2 YFSETQ. CDR3 region: CASSLGLAGFTNTGELFF. DNA for the CDR3: TGCGCCAGCAGCCTGGGACTAGCGGGCTTTACGAACACCGGGGAGCTGTTTTTT. The full variable domain, rest sourced from reference TRBV5-1 and TRBJ2-2, is KAGVTQTPRYLIKTRGQQVTLSCSPISGHRSVSWYQQTPGQGLQFLFEYFSETQRNKGNFPGRFSGRQFSNSRSEMNVSTLELGDSALYLCASSLGLAGFTNTGELFFGEGSRLTVL.

The V call is TRBV28, the J call TRBJ2-7; 9 bases are a match to TRBD1. Trimming cost V 4 bases and J 6 bases; bases outside gene matches: 4. The CDR3 consists of 13 residues. CDR1 and CDR2 from the germline V gene are MDHEN and SYDVKM. The chain's CDR3 is CASSSGQGVEQYF. The DNA of the CDR3 is TGTGCCAGCAGTTCGGGACAGGGTGTCGAGCAGTACTTC.

This chain uses TRBV5-4 with TRBJ1-1; D call uncertain. Between the trimmed V and J ends, which lost 2 bases and 4 bases, there was a span of 18 bases. This CDR3 region has 16 residues. In germline, CDR1 is SGHNT, CDR2 YYREEE (reference sequence). CDR3 nucleotides: TGTGCCAGCAGCTTCGGCCCGAGGGCTTCGAGCACTGAAGCTTTCTTT. Its translation is CASSFGPRASSTEAFF.